The present entry profiles one T cell receptor beta chain with its context. Some clones are missing from TCRdb's copy, which holds only in-frame ones; the method was immunoSEQ multiplex PCR. The sample contains approximately 100,000 clones, about 87% of which appear only once. These data are taken from a study of blood T cell repertoires in COVID-19. Germline CDR1 SGHKS, CDR2 YYEKEE (reference sequence). The V end lost 2 bases, the J end lost 0 bases, and 8 bases lay between the germline ends. This CDR3 region has 14 residues. The sample was peripheral blood. The V call is TRBV5-5, the J call TRBJ1-2, with D unclear. This TCR was sampled from a woman aged 45-65 years with acute or convalescent COVID-19. The CDR3 bases are TGTGCCAGCAGCTTTTTTGAGACTAACTATGGCTACACCTTC. The encoded protein is CASSFFETNYGYTF.